This entry features one T cell receptor (beta chain) sequence. This clone has more than one count but fewer than ten. Its antigen target is currently unknown. No much larger clone is present one base from it, and per-base qualities are unavailable. These data originate in a study of control samples from healthy donors and cancer patients (dated by TCRdb to 2018 to 2021). The method behind the library was the immunoSEQ multiplex PCR assay. In its TCRdb copy, this immuneACCESS table keeps in-frame sequences only and misses some clones. Where compared with another copy, unresolved V genes explain less than half of these, and the others have no known cause. The sample contains tens of thousands of clones, around 94% of them found a single time. The ten biggest clones cover around 4.2% of the sample. This TCR came from a young man in good health. The sequenced material came from blood.

The DNA sequence is TGCGCCACTCAGAGGGACAGGGGGGACATTCAGTACTTC. This yields the protein CATQRDRGDIQYF. This receptor chain uses TRBV5-1 and TRBJ2-4; 11 middle bases align to TRBD1. Reading the germline V gene gives CDR1 SGHRS and CDR2 YFSETQ. Relative to germline, V is missing 9 bases and J is missing 8 bases, with 7 bases of the junction outside any gene match. The CDR3 holds 13 amino acids from the cysteine to the phenylalanine. The read is trimmed to its CDR3 DNA, 39 bases read in frame from base 1.